These 21 T cell receptor beta chains share one sample of origin, sequenced in a study of blood T cell repertoires in COVID-19. Produced via immunoSEQ multiplex PCR; TCRdb's table is partial and in-frame only. The sample yields about 120,000 clones, over 75% seen once. The material sequenced was peripheral blood. The receptors come from a man aged 55-75 years with active or convalescent COVID-19.

The rearrangement links TRBV5-4 to TRBJ2-7; D may be TRBD1 (5 bases). Germline V lookup: CDR1 SGHNT, CDR2 YYREEE (reference sequence). CDR3 length: 11 residues. V was trimmed by 2 bases and J by 5 bases, leaving 5 bases between them. The CDR3 DNA reads TGTGCCAGCAGCTTAGGGGACGAGCAGTACTTC. Translated: CASSLGDEQYF.

V and J are TRBV6-2 or TRBV6-3 and TRBJ1-5; TRBD1 matches at 12 bases. Trimming at V came to 2 bases and at J to 7 bases, leaving 15 bases not matched to a gene. The germline V gene encodes CDR1 MNHEY and CDR2 SVGEGT. CDR3 length equals 19 residues. This CDR3 reads CASSYSWGTGGVNGQPQHF. The CDR3 bases are TGTGCCAGCAGTTACAGTTGGGGGACAGGGGGCGTAAATGGACAGCCCCAGCATTTT.

The CDR3 is CSVEASGTGNQPQHF. CDR3 coding DNA: TGCAGCGTTGAAGCCTCCGGGACAGGCAATCAGCCCCAGCATTTT. This sequence joins TRBV29-1 and TRBJ1-5; 7 bases map to TRBD1. Germline V gene sequence: CDR1 SQVTM, CDR2 ANQGSEA. This CDR3 is built from 15 residues. After removal of 1 base from V and 2 bases from J, the junction contained 5 bases not matched to a gene.

The count of this clone is one. V usage is TRBV19 and J usage is TRBJ1-1; D uncertain. The CDR3 totals 14 residues. Germline CDR1 is LNHDA and CDR2 is SQIVND (reference sequence). V lost 5 bases and J lost 2, with 12 bases in between. The DNA for the CDR3 is TGTGCCAGTAGTCACACGACAACTAACACTGAAGCTTTCTTT. As protein: CASSHTTTNTEAFF.

V is TRBV19 and J is TRBJ2-7; TRBD1 matches at 8 bases. The CDR3 has 14 amino acids. The junction had 7 bases not matched to a gene; V was cut back by 6 bases and J by 3 bases. CDR1 is LNHDA, CDR2 SQIVND, per germline (reference sequence). The CDR3 DNA follows: TGTGCCAGTAGCCCAGGACAGGGTGTCTACGAGCAGTACTTC. Translated: CASSPGQGVYEQYF.

This chain links TRBV24-1 with TRBJ2-5; 11 bases are shared with TRBD1. The CDR3 has 15 amino acids. Germline V gene data show CDR1 as KGHDR and CDR2 as SFDVKD. J was trimmed by 2 bases and V by 4 bases; bases with no gene match: 2. The CDR3 loop is CATSEGTGGQETQYF. The CDR3 region has the DNA TGTGCCACCAGTGAGGGGACAGGGGGGCAAGAGACCCAGTACTTC.

This clone was counted once. The chain employs TRBV19 and TRBJ1-1, with a weak D call TRBD1 (6 bases). This CDR3 spans 13 amino acids. V was trimmed by 6 bases and J by 2 bases, leaving 10 bases between them. Per germline, CDR1 LNHDA and CDR2 SQIVND (reference sequence). The DNA of the CDR3 is TGTGCCAGTAGGAACAGGGTCAACACTGAAGCTTTCTTT. Its protein is CASRNRVNTEAFF.

This chain joins TRBV28 and TRBJ1-2, with TRBD1 identical over 7 bases. Germline values: CDR1 MDHEN, CDR2 SYDVKM. J gave up 3 bases and V 6 bases, and 10 bases lay outside the gene matches. The CDR3 sequence is 15 residues long. The CDR3 reads CASSRFRTGDYGYTF. DNA for the CDR3: TGTGCCAGCAGCCGATTCAGGACAGGCGACTATGGCTACACCTTC.

This chain links TRBV25-1 with TRBJ1-2; D possibly corresponds to TRBD1 (5 bases). The CDR3 is made up of 14 amino acids. The ends were cut back, 2 bases at V and 4 bases at J, with 11 bases in the middle. Germline CDR1 and CDR2: MGHDK and SYGVNS. DNA of the CDR3: TGTGCCAGCAGTGAAAAAGGGGTTCTCTATGGCTACACCTTC. Residues: CASSEKGVLYGYTF.

The V gene is TRBV5-1, the J gene TRBJ2-7, with 7 bases fitting TRBD2. With 4 bases clipped from V and 6 bases from J, the junction kept 4 bases outside the gene matches. Germline V gene data show CDR1 as SGHRS and CDR2 as YFSETQ. The CDR3 is 12 amino acids. The CDR3, as DNA: TGCGCCAGCAGCCAGAGCGGGGTCGAGCAGTACTTC. Its translation: CASSQSGVEQYF.

This sequence joins TRBV29-1 and TRBJ2-5; a weak D match, TRBD1 (5 bases). CDR3 size: 12 residues. Trimming stripped 6 bases from V and 4 bases from J, with 12 bases between. CDR1 SQVTM and CDR2 ANQGSEA come from the germline V gene. This chain's CDR3 is CSVTSRVETQYF. In nucleotides, the CDR3 is TGCAGCGTGACGAGCAGGGTAGAGACCCAGTACTTC. Based on the CDR3 plus reference TRBV29-1 and TRBJ2-5, the full variable domain is SAVISQKPSRDICQRGTSLTIQCQVDSQVTMMFWYRQQPGQSLTLIATANQGSEATYESGFVIDKFPISRPNLTFSTLTVSNMSPEDSSIYLCSVTSRVETQYFGPGTRLLVL.

This clone showed up just once. V and J are TRBV7-3 and TRBJ1-1; D might be TRBD1 (6 bases). V lost 5 bases and J 6 bases, leaving 13 bases between the germline ends. Germline-derived CDR1 and CDR2 are SGHTA and FQGTGA. CDR3 length equals 13 residues. CDR3 sequence reads: CASSPTGSAEAFF. CDR3 DNA sequence: TGTGCCAGCAGCCCCACAGGGAGCGCTGAAGCTTTCTTT.

The chain uses TRBV9 and TRBJ2-7, with D possibly being TRBD2 (6 bases). Deletions cut 0 bases from V and 6 bases from J, with 16 bases between. This CDR3 spans 15 amino acids. Per the germline V gene, CDR1 is SGDLS and CDR2 is YYNGEE. The CDR3 DNA is TGTGCCAGCAGCGTAGAACCGGGACTGTCCCTCGAGCAGTACTTC. Translation gives CASSVEPGLSLEQYF.

The rearrangement uses TRBV14 and TRBJ2-7, with D tentatively TRBD2 (7 bases). Trimming left V 4 bases short and J 3 bases short, with 16 bases between. Germline CDR1 SGHDN, CDR2 FVKESK. The CDR3 totals 15 residues. The chain's CDR3 is CASSRGASGYYEQYF. In nucleotides, the CDR3 is TGTGCCAGCAGCCGGGGGGCTAGCGGTTACTACGAGCAGTACTTC.

The chain carries TRBV7-7 and TRBJ2-2, with 8 positions matching TRBD2. V was pared by 1 base and J by 6 bases, with 7 bases of the junction left unmatched. The CDR3 sequence is 16 residues long. The germline V gene has CDR1 SSHAT and CDR2 FNYEAQ (reference sequence). This CDR3 reads CASSLGREGVAGELFF. CDR3 DNA sequence: TGTGCCAGCAGCTTAGGACGGGAGGGTGTAGCCGGGGAGCTGTTTTTT.

In this sample, this clone turned up once. The CDR3 region has the DNA TGCGCCAGCAGCCAAGTAGGGACAGGAACCCAAAGACTGTTTTTT. It is translated as CASSQVGTGTQRLFF. The chain combines TRBV4-1 with TRBJ1-4; TRBD1 agrees at 8 bases. The CDR3 extends over 15 amino acids. Germline values: CDR1 MGHRA, CDR2 YSYEKL. V was clipped by 1 base and J by 13 bases; unmatched bases: 11.

This chain connects TRBV2 to TRBJ2-5, with TRBD1 as a possible D gene (5 bases). V was pared by 0 bases and J by 3 bases, with 5 bases between. Germline CDR1 SNHLY, CDR2 FYNNEI. The CDR3 is made up of 13 amino acids. The CDR3 DNA sequence: TGTGCCAGCAGTGAAGCAGGGGAAGAGACCCAGTACTTC. Residues: CASSEAGEETQYF.

This clone was seen once. The chain couples TRBV9 to TRBJ1-2; TRBD1 is a possible D gene (6 bases). CDR3 size: 14 residues. The germline V gene encodes CDR1 SGDLS and CDR2 YYNGEE. Deletions cut 3 bases from V and 4 bases from J, with 13 bases between. The CDR3 DNA is TGTGCCAGCAGCGCCTCGACAGGCCCCTATGGCTACACCTTC. Its protein product is CASSASTGPYGYTF.

V gene TRBV18 combines with J gene TRBJ2-7; 7 nucleotides align to TRBD2. Per the germline V gene, CDR1 is KGHSH and CDR2 is LQKENI. The V and J ends lost 3 bases and 4 bases, in that order; junction bases with no gene match: 12. The CDR3 totals 16 residues. The chain's CDR3 is CASSPRASSGAYEQYF. In nucleotides, the CDR3 is TGTGCCAGCTCACCGCGGGCCTCTAGCGGAGCTTACGAGCAGTACTTC.

The rearrangement uses TRBV24-1 and TRBJ2-2; TRBD1 matches at 7 bases. Germline values: CDR1 KGHDR, CDR2 SFDVKD. With V trimmed by 3 bases and J by 6 bases, 6 bases remained unmatched. The CDR3 has 15 amino acids. The CDR3 DNA follows: TGTGCCACCAGTGATCCGGGACAGCCCTCCGGGGAGCTGTTTTTT. Translating it yields CATSDPGQPSGELFF.

This sequence joins TRBV29-1 and TRBJ1-2, with D unclear. The CDR3 loop spans 14 amino acids. V was shortened by 6 bases and J by 4 bases, with 18 bases between the two germline ends. CDR1 and CDR2 from the germline V gene are SQVTM and ANQGSEA. In DNA, the CDR3 is TGCAGCGTACTAACGGACCCCGCGGGCTATGGCTACACCTTC. Its translation is CSVLTDPAGYGYTF.